This T cell receptor (beta chain) stems from a study of T-cell reconstitution after alpha-beta-depleted transplantation in children. In this sample, this clonotype turned up once. The germline CDR1 and CDR2 sequences are LNHDA and SQIVND (reference sequence). The V end was cut by 5 bases, the J end by 2 bases, with 9 bases between. This CDR3 spans 14 amino acids. Unique molecular identifiers were used to barcode this TCRbeta library. Using its own MiXCR run on the PCR reads, TCRdb lists one record per CDR3 protein. Among around 700,000 distinct CDR3 sequences listed, 10% to 15% were seen once. The sequence derives from a girl aged 2 to 10 with congenital amegakaryocytic thrombocytopenia, due to receive a stem cell transplant. The gene calls are TRBV19 and TRBJ2-2; tentative D call: TRBD1 (6 bases). Sequenced material: PBMCs, taken before TCRalphabeta/CD19-depleted stem cell transplant. The CDR3 sequence: CASSEQGNTGELFF. The CDR3, as DNA: TGTGCCAGTAGTGAACAGGGTAACACCGGGGAGCTGTTTTTT.